This TCR beta chain was recorded in a study of blood T cell repertoires in COVID-19 (TCRdb year 2020). Study-wide context: The collaborator samples originated in the United States, Italy and Spain and spanned the acute and convalescent phases of COVID-19. The material from the prospective study consisted of cDNA or gDNA derived from T cells, B-cell-depleted T cells, or PBMCs. The dataset comprised deeply sampled blood TCRbeta repertoires from subjects exposed to, actively infected with, or recovered from COVID-19. A freely available public database, intended as a resource for researchers studying the immune response to SARS-CoV-2, is where the repertoires were released. The samples were drawn from the first 160 participants of the ongoing ImmuneRACE study and from roughly 1,300 subjects provided by 6 global collaborators. Sample metadata almost always included a de-identified subject ID, COVID-19 status, age in years and sex. HLA class I and class II types, where available, came from metadata supplied by the sample provider rather than from assay-based typing.

The germline V gene specifies MNHNS as CDR1 and SASEGT as CDR2. A distance of 10 bases separates the germline ends of V and J, which lose 1 base and 4 bases respectively. The CDR3 measures 14 amino acids from cysteine to phenylalanine. Just CDR3 DNA is preserved here, 42 bases in frame from base 1. In regard to this clone: The antigen it recognizes is unknown. The input lacks base qualities; no much larger clone sits a single base away.

In Seattle, one collaborating source enrolled patients while the infection was active and tracked those patients longitudinally over the course of disease. Each collaborating institution followed its own protocols to collect whole blood in K2EDTA tubes. For TCRbeta analysis, collaborators shipped samples in one of three forms: frozen whole blood, isolated PBMCs, or DNA extracted from either of those sample types. TCRbeta CDR3 regions were amplified from genomic DNA by means of the immunoSEQ Assay, a bias-controlled multiplex PCR. For the original study's pipeline: The number of nucleated cells in each sample was estimated by amplification of reference gene primers within the assay. Sequence reads were collapsed and filtered to measure the absolute abundance of every unique TCRbeta CDR3 rearrangement. For each sample, productive Simpson clonality was calculated as the square root of Simpson's diversity index over productive rearrangements. TCRdb's version of the immuneACCESS table is confined to in-frame rearrangements and falls short of the full clone set. An unresolved V gene accounts for under half of the shortfall where checked; the remainder is of unknown origin. Clone size and V and J calls were adopted from that table, with D and trimming inferred from the DNA. This sample lists over 150,000 clones; 80% to 90% were detected once. The ten top clones hold about an eighth of the sample.

The investigation overall reported the following: The amount of clinical and demographic metadata varied by source and participant and was provided uncurated.

Source material: peripheral blood. The rearrangement combines TRBV6-1 with TRBJ2-5; the D gene remains uncertain. This sequence was found in a woman aged 65 to 85 with COVID-19, enrolled during active disease. The sequence in DNA is TGTGCCAGCAGTGAAGACCCCCGAGCAGAGACCCAGTACTTC. Its protein reads: CASSEDPRAETQYF.